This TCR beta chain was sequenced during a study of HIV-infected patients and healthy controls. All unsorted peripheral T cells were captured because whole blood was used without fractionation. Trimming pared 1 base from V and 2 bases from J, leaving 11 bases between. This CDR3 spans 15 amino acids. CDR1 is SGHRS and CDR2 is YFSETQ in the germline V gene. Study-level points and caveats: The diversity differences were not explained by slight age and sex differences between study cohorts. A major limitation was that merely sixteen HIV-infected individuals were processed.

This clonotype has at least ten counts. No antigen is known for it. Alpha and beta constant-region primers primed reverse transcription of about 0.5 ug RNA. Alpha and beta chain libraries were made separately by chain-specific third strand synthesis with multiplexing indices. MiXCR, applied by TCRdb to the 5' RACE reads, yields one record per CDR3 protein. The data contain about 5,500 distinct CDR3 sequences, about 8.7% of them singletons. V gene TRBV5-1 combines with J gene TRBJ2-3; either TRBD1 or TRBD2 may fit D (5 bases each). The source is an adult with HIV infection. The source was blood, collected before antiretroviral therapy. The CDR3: CASSLYGDLTDTQYF. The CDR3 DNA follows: TGCGCCAGCAGCTTGTATGGGGACCTCACAGATACGCAGTATTTT.